In this sample, the clone carrying this T cell receptor beta chain turned up many times. The antigen remains unidentified. The CDR3 has 15 amino acids. Trimming took 2 bases from V and 6 from J; bases not matched to a gene: 7. Per germline, CDR1 MNHEY and CDR2 SMNVEV (reference sequence). Individual cDNA molecules were tagged with unique molecular identifiers, the study reported. MiXCR was run by TCRdb on the 5' RACE reads, yielding one entry per CDR3 protein. The sample includes 85,000 to 100,000 distinct CDR3 sequences, more than 9.5% of them seen just once. This sample is part of a study of early T cells in non-severe SARS-CoV-2 infection. Findings of the study overall: VDJdb matches were skewed toward anti-spike CD8 T cell responses.

The sequenced material came from whole blood. The source is an adult who was a healthcare worker with PCR-confirmed SARS-CoV-2 infection or an uninfected control (not recorded which). The chain links TRBV27 to TRBJ2-7; TRBD2 agrees at 10 bases. The CDR3 loop is CASSLLASGRSEQYF. The DNA for the CDR3 is TGTGCCAGCAGTTTACTCGCTAGCGGGAGAAGCGAGCAGTACTTC.